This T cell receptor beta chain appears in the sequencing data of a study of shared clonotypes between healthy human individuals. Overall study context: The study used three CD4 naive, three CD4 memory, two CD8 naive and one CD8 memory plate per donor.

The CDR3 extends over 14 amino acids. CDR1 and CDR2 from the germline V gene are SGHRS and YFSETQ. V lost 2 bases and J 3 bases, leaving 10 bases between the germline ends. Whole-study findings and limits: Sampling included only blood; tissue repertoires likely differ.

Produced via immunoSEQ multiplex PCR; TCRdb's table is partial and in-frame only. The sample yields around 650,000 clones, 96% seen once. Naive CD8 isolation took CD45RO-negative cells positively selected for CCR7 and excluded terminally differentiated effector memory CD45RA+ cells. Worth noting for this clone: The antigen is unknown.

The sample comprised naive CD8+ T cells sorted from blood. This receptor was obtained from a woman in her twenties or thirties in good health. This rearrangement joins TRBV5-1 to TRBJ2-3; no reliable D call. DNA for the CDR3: TGCGCCAGCAGCTTATCTTTCGTAACAGATACGCAGTATTTT. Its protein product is CASSLSFVTDTQYF.